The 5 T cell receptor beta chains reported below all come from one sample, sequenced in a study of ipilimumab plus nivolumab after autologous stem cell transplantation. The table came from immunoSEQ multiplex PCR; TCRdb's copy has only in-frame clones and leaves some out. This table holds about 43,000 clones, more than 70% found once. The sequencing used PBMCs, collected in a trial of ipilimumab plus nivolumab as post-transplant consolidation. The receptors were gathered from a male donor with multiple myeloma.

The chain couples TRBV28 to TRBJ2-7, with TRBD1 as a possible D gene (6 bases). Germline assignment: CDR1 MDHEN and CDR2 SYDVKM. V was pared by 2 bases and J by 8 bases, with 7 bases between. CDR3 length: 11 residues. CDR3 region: CASSLRDKQYF. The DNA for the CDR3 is TGTGCCAGCAGTTTAAGGGACAAGCAGTACTTC.

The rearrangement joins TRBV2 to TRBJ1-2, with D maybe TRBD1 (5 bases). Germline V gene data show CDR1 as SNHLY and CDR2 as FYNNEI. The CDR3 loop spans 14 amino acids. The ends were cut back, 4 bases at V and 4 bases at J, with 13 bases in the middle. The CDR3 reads CASSGIQGGYGYTF. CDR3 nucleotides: TGTGCCAGCAGTGGGATTCAGGGAGGCTATGGCTACACCTTC.

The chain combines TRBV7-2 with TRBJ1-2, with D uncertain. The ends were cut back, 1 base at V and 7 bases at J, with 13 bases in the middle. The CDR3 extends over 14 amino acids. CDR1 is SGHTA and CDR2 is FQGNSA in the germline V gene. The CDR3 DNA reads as TGTGCCAGCAGCTTAGTAGTAACAGAAGCTGGCTACACCTTC. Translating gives CASSLVVTEAGYTF.

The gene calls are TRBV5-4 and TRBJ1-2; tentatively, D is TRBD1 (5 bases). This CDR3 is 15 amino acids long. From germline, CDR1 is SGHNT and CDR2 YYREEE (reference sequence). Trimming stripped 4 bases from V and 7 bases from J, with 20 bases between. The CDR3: CASSPGTALFGGYTF. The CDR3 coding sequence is TGTGCCAGCAGCCCCGGGACGGCCCTATTCGGTGGCTACACCTTC.

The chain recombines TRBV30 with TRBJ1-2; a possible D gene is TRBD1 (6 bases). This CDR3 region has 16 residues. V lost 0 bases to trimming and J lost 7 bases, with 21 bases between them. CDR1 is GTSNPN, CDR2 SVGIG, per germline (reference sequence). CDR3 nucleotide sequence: TGTGCCTGGAGTGTACGGGGAAGTGGACAGACGGGTGGCTACACCTTC. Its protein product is CAWSVRGSGQTGGYTF. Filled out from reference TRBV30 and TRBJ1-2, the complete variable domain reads SQTIHQWPATLVQPVGSPLSLECTVEGTSNPNLYWYRQAAGRGLQLLFYSVGIGQISSEVPQNLSASRPQDRQFILSSKKLLLSDSGFYLCAWSVRGSGQTGGYTFGSGTRLTVV.